This note documents a single T cell receptor (beta chain) sequence. Germline V gives CDR1 SGHNT, CDR2 YYREEE (reference sequence). The CDR3 is made up of 14 amino acids. V lost 2 bases to trimming and J lost 3 bases, with 12 bases between them. These data are taken from a study of blood T cell repertoires in COVID-19. Libraries were prepared by immunoSEQ multiplex PCR; TCRdb keeps only in-frame clonotypes and omits some of them. The sample lists about 210,000 clones, around 89% occurring once. This sequence originates from a man in his 70s with acute or convalescent COVID-19. The chain couples TRBV5-4 to TRBJ2-7; weak D call: TRBD2 (6 bases). Sequenced input: peripheral blood. CDR3 DNA sequence: TGTGCCAGCAGCTTAGGCGGGATAGACTACGAGCAGTACTTC. It yields the protein CASSLGGIDYEQYF. The full variable domain, with the rest looked up from reference TRBV5-4 and TRBJ2-7, is ETGVTQSPTHLIKTRGQQVTLRCSSQSGHNTVSWYQQALGQGPQFIFQYYREEENGRGNFPPRFSGLQFPNYSSELNVNALELDDSALYLCASSLGGIDYEQYFGPGTRLTVT.